The entry below gives a single TCR beta chain sequence along with its context. This entry is derived from a study of blood T cell repertoires in COVID-19. Background on the study: The study drew acute and convalescent COVID-19 samples from the United States, Italy and Spain. Sample material is recorded as cDNA or gDNA derived from T cells, B-cell-depleted T cells, or PBMCs.

Residents of approximately 25 US areas, aged roughly 18 to 89 years, made up the participants. The CDR3 has 15 residues. Trimming took off 0 bases at V and 10 bases at J, with 14 bases between the two ends. CDR1 and CDR2 (germline): SGHRS, YFSETQ. Data came from immunoSEQ multiplex PCR; TCRdb stores just in-frame clones and leaves some out. The profile covers 200,000 to 300,000 clones, with around 85% appearing a single time and about 3.3% taken by the ten largest. The material sequenced was PBMCs or T cells enriched from blood (not recorded which). This sequence joins TRBV5-1 and TRBJ1-6; D not resolved. This TCR was sampled from a woman in her thirties or forties with acute COVID-19. The CDR3 loop is CASSLGQVDGSPLHF. DNA for the CDR3: TGCGCCAGCAGCTTGGGTCAGGTTGACGGCTCACCCCTCCACTTT.